This TCR beta chain was obtained from a study of beta chain features in type 1 diabetes. Study observations and caveats: Whether TCRB rearrangement is influenced by HLA type went unresolved here.

The germline V gene encodes CDR1 SGHRS and CDR2 YFSETQ. The V and J ends lost 5 bases and 0 bases respectively, with 9 bases between them. The CDR3 has 13 amino acids. Expressed TCRB transcripts were sequenced after all isolated RNA was converted to cDNA. Data came from immunoSEQ multiplex PCR; TCRdb stores just in-frame clones and leaves some out. Of roughly 500,000 clones in the sample, over 9.5% were seen once. This clone appeared a few times. Its antigen remains unknown. The V and J genes are TRBV5-1 and TRBJ2-7; D is ambiguous. This receptor was identified in a woman aged 18-29 years in good health. The sequenced sample consisted of naive CD4+ T cells from blood. The CDR3 is CASSAGSSYEQYF. Here the CDR3 DNA reads TGCGCCAGCAGTGCCGGGTCCTCCTACGAGCAGTACTTC.